What follows describes a single T cell receptor (beta chain). What it recognizes is unknown. The data are from a study of STAT3 mutations in large granular lymphocyte leukemia. The study's findings and limits: At least one immunodominant TCR beta clonotype appeared in every T-cell large granular lymphocyte leukemia patient. After therapy, 6 of 18 patients switched clonotypes, all new clones STAT3 wild type. Some patients had dominant TCR clones larger than their STAT3 mutant burden. Sampling intervals varied between patients and samples.

V was clipped by 0 bases and J by 6 bases, with 6 bases between them. This CDR3 spans 12 amino acids. Germline loops: CDR1 SGHRS, CDR2 YFSETQ. Average productive template count per sample was 40,000 to 45,000. TCRdb's table, derived via immunoSEQ multiplex PCR, lists solely in-frame clones and lacks some. Here the sample spans fewer than 8,000 clones, around 70% being singletons. The sequenced material came from peripheral blood mononuclear cells. The receptor comes from a woman between 40 and 50 years old with T-cell large granular lymphocyte leukemia. Some clones in this sample may be carry-over from other donors' samples. The chain recombines TRBV5-1 with TRBJ1-1; no firm D call. CDR3 sequence reads: CASSLGNAEAFF. CDR3 DNA sequence: TGCGCCAGCAGCTTGGGAAACGCTGAAGCTTTCTTT. The full variable domain, with the rest looked up from reference TRBV5-1 and TRBJ1-1, is KAGVTQTPRYLIKTRGQQVTLSCSPISGHRSVSWYQQTPGQGLQFLFEYFSETQRNKGNFPGRFSGRQFSNSRSEMNVSTLELGDSALYLCASSLGNAEAFFGQGTRLTVV.